This T cell receptor (beta chain) was identified in a study of human T cells and chemical hapten exposure. Study as a whole: Alopecia areata, totalis or universalis affected patients, mainly female. Study conclusions and caveats: Versus controls, significantly more large CDR3 similarity clusters arose from expanded TCRs.

Trimming shortened V by 3 bases and J by 6 bases, and 15 bases separated the two germline ends. CDR1 and CDR2 from the germline V gene are SGDLS and YYNGEE. The CDR3 sequence is 14 residues long. From the RACE reads, TCRdb called clonotypes with MiXCR, one entry per CDR3 protein. The repertoire holds about 84,000 distinct CDR3 sequences, with over 9.5% as singletons. There are many counts of this clonotype. Its antigen is not known. The time point was: patch test 2, 6 weeks after DPC sensitization. Treatment described: therapeutic diphenylcyclopropenone sensitization with weekly scalp DPC. The source is a woman aged 45-65 years with alopecia areata. Some clones in this sample may be carry-over from other donors' samples. The V gene is TRBV9, the J gene TRBJ1-1, with D unclear. The sequencing here drew on whole blood, taken in connection with sensitization to the hapten diphenylcyclopropenone (DPC). The CDR3 DNA reads TGTGCCAGCAGCGGCGGGCCTCAAGGCGCTGAAGCTTTCTTT. Translated, it gives CASSGGPQGAEAFF.